This T cell receptor beta chain was obtained from a study of technical replicates of blood from a few donors. Here immunoSEQ multiplex PCR was the method, and the copy in TCRdb shows in-frame clones only, minus some. The table lists about 94,000 clones, approximately 95% of them singletons. The CDR3 extends over 14 amino acids. Germline V gene lookup returns CDR1 MNHEY and CDR2 SMNVEV (reference sequence). After removal of 2 bases from V and 2 bases from J, the junction contained 0 bases not matched to a gene. The chain links TRBV27 to TRBJ1-5; 7 nucleotides align to TRBD1. This clonotype was sampled from a human donor in good health. Sequencing used T cells isolated from PBMCs. The CDR3: CASSLGTGNQPQHF. Written as DNA, the CDR3 is TGTGCCAGCAGTTTAGGGACAGGCAATCAGCCCCAGCATTTT.